This T cell receptor beta chain is drawn from a study of OX40 agonist ivuxolimab in advanced cancers. To note about this clone: Its antigen is currently unknown.

Findings and limits, study-wide: Within 6 weeks, CD4+ and CD8+ blood T cells expanded clonally at 0.1 to 3.0 mg/kg.

The method was immunoSEQ multiplex PCR; TCRdb's version includes in-frame clones alone and lacks a portion of them. The data contain about 26,000 clones, 75% to 90% of them singletons. The source is an adult with an advanced solid tumor such as melanoma, head and neck, liver or kidney cancer. The sequencing used CD4+ or CD8+ T cells sorted from blood, collected in a trial of the OX40 agonist ivuxolimab.

This chain's CDR3 is CASSVSGAYNEQFF. For the CDR3, the DNA is TGTGCCAGCAGTGTTAGCGGAGCCTACAATGAGCAGTTCTTC. This chain connects TRBV6-5 to TRBJ2-1; tentatively, D is TRBD2 (6 bases). The CDR3 length is 14 residues. CDR1 and CDR2 (germline): MNHEY, SVGAGI. The V gene lost 5 bases and the J gene lost 2 bases, with 10 bases spanning the gap.